This T cell receptor (beta chain) comes out of a study of Graves' ophthalmopathy and Graves' hyperthyroidism. Amplified material comprised TCR beta CDR3 regions derived from RNA transcripts. HTBI primers primed a first-round RT-PCR, and a second-round multiplex PCR followed. A single record per CDR3 protein comes from TCRdb applying MiXCR to the multiplex PCR reads. The sample contains about 740,000 distinct CDR3 sequences, around 40% of which appear only once. The germline V gene encodes CDR1 KGHDR and CDR2 SFDVKD. V was shortened by 2 bases and J by 12 bases, with 13 bases between the two germline ends. CDR3 length: 13 amino acids.

The gene calls are TRBV24-1 and TRBJ2-1; D might be TRBD2 (5 bases). Input material: peripheral blood. The receptor was derived from an adult man with Graves' ophthalmopathy. DNA for the CDR3: TGTGCCACCAGTGATTCCAACGGACTTGTGCAGTTCTTC. Translated, it gives CATSDSNGLVQFF.